This entry lists 20 T cell receptor beta chains sequenced from one sample in a study of blood T cell repertoires in COVID-19. The protocol was immunoSEQ multiplex PCR, while the TCRdb copy is restricted to in-frame clones and leaves out a portion. The table shows 30,000 to 40,000 clones, with around nine tenths occurring only once. Sequences were obtained from peripheral blood. The receptors stem from a man in his fifties or sixties with active COVID-19.

The chain carries TRBV15 and TRBJ1-6, with D possibly matching TRBD1 (6 bases). The CDR3 has 18 amino acids. Trimming removed 0 bases from V and 4 bases from J, with 16 bases in between. Germline loops: CDR1 LNHNV, CDR2 YYDKDF (reference sequence). The CDR3, as DNA: TGTGCCACCAGCAGAGATCGGACAGCTGCCGAATATAATTCACCCCTCCACTTT. It specifies CATSRDRTAAEYNSPLHF. Together with reference TRBV15 and TRBJ1-6, the CDR3 gives the full variable domain: DAMVIQNPRYQVTQFGKPVTLSCSQTLNHNVMYWYQQKSSQAPKLLFHYYDKDFNNEADTPDNFQSRRPNTSFCFLDIRSPGLGDTAMYLCATSRDRTAAEYNSPLHFGNGTRLTVT.

This chain connects TRBV7-3 to TRBJ1-6; no definite D call. This CDR3 is 14 amino acids long. V lost 2 bases, J lost 10 bases, and 12 bases lay in between. Germline V gene data show CDR1 as SGHTA and CDR2 as FQGTGA. The CDR3 DNA sequence: TGTGCCAGCAGCTTACGCGGCAGAGCATCACCCCTCCACTTT. Amino acids: CASSLRGRASPLHF.

The gene calls are TRBV6-5 and TRBJ2-7, with 7 nucleotides matching TRBD1. V lost 8 bases to trimming and J lost 5 bases; unmatched junction nucleotides: 6. CDR1 and CDR2 (germline): MNHEY, SVGAGI. The CDR3 has 12 amino acids. CDR3 coding DNA: TGTGCCAGCCGGATGACAGGGAACGAGCAGTACTTC. Translating gives CASRMTGNEQYF.

The chain couples TRBV6-5 to TRBJ1-2; TRBD1 agrees at 7 bases. This CDR3 region has 13 residues. J gave up 6 bases and V 4 bases, and 5 bases lay outside the gene matches. Germline CDR1 reads MNHEY; CDR2 reads SVGAGI. CDR3 in amino acids: CASSLQGGNGYTF. For the CDR3, the DNA is TGTGCCAGCAGTTTACAAGGGGGCAATGGCTACACCTTC.

This sequence joins TRBV6-2 or TRBV6-3 and TRBJ2-7; D possibly corresponds to TRBD1 (5 bases). The CDR3 contains 13 residues. CDR1 and CDR2 from the germline V gene are MNHEY and SVGEGT. The germline V and J ends were trimmed by 6 bases and 5 bases, with 14 bases remaining between them. The CDR3 DNA reads TGTGCCAGCAGCGGACATCTCCCCAACGAGCAGTACTTC. Protein sequence: CASSGHLPNEQYF.

J is TRBJ2-5 and V is TRBV4-2, with D uncertain. Germline CDR1 LGHNA, CDR2 YNFKEQ. The CDR3 runs to 15 residues. V lost 1 base to trimming and J lost 1 base, with 10 bases between them. This CDR3 reads CASSQGAGAQETQYF. The DNA of the CDR3 is TGTGCCAGCAGCCAAGGGGCCGGCGCCCAAGAGACCCAGTACTTC.

The chain employs TRBV9 and TRBJ2-1, with 13 bases aligning to TRBD2. V lost 4 bases, J lost 7 bases, and 11 bases stayed unmatched. The CDR3 has 17 amino acids. The germline CDR1 and CDR2 sequences are SGDLS and YYNGEE. The CDR3 reads CASSSRTSGSLPNEQFF. Written as DNA, the CDR3 is TGTGCCAGCAGCTCCCGGACTAGCGGGAGTCTTCCGAATGAGCAGTTCTTC.

This clone showed up just a few times. The genes are TRBV10-3 and TRBJ2-3, with 8 nucleotides matching TRBD2. The CDR3 runs to 13 residues. CDR1 and CDR2 (germline): ENHRY, SYGVKD. The CDR3 is CAAGEMGTDTQYF. DNA for the CDR3: TGTGCAGCGGGGGAGATGGGTACAGATACGCAGTATTTT.

This chain links TRBV7-3 with TRBJ1-1; D is uncertain. The V and J ends lost 4 bases and 3 bases respectively, with 15 bases between them. The length of the CDR3 is 15 residues. Germline V gene sequence: CDR1 SGHTA, CDR2 FQGTGA. CDR3 amino acids: CASSSPEDPDTEAFF. The CDR3 DNA follows: TGTGCCAGCAGCTCACCCGAGGATCCGGACACTGAAGCTTTCTTT.

The chain uses TRBV5-1 and TRBJ2-3; 7 nucleotides line up with TRBD2. The CDR3 contains 15 residues. Germline values: CDR1 SGHRS, CDR2 YFSETQ. V shed 3 bases, J shed 1 base, and the junction held 5 bases outside the gene matches. This CDR3 reads CASSSGRWGTDTQYF. The CDR3 DNA reads TGCGCCAGCAGCTCCGGGAGGTGGGGCACAGATACGCAGTATTTT.

The chain carries TRBV3-1 (or the pseudogene TRBV3-2) and TRBJ2-5; 9 bases map to TRBD2. The trim removed 4 bases at V and 5 bases at J, leaving 14 bases unmatched. Germline lookup yields CDR1 LGHDT and CDR2 YNNKEL (reference sequence). The length of the CDR3 is 17 residues. In DNA, the CDR3 is TGTGCCAGCAGCCGAGGAGTCAGGGATAGCGGGAGCGAGACCCAGTACTTC. Translated: CASSRGVRDSGSETQYF.

This chain links TRBV10-3 with TRBJ2-2; D remains unclear. Germline CDR1 is ENHRY and CDR2 is SYGVKD. There are 15 residues in the CDR3. The V and J ends lost 0 bases and 2 bases respectively, with 7 bases between them. The CDR3 DNA follows: TGTGCCATCAGTGAGTCGTCTGTTAACACCGGGGAGCTGTTTTTT. This codes for CAISESSVNTGELFF.

The CDR3 DNA follows: TGTGCCAGCAGTTTACAAGCACAGAATGAAGCTTTCTTT. Translation: CASSLQAQNEAFF. This chain connects TRBV27 to TRBJ1-1; D gene uncertain. Per the germline V gene, CDR1 is MNHEY and CDR2 is SMNVEV (reference sequence). The CDR3 is 13 amino acids. V was clipped by 2 bases and J by 7 bases, with 11 bases between them.

The chain carries TRBV27 and TRBJ2-6; a weak D match, TRBD2 (5 bases). Germline loops: CDR1 MNHEY, CDR2 SMNVEV (reference sequence). The ends were cut back, 3 bases at V and 0 bases at J, with 12 bases in the middle. This CDR3 has 17 residues. The CDR3 sequence is CASSFGGLSSGANVLTF. The CDR3 nucleotides read TGTGCCAGCAGTTTCGGCGGGCTAAGCTCTGGGGCCAACGTCCTGACTTTC.

This clone was recorded only once. J is TRBJ2-7 and V is TRBV5-1; 11 bases are a match to TRBD2. CDR1 is SGHRS and CDR2 is YFSETQ in the germline V gene. After removal of 2 bases from V and 3 bases from J, the junction contained 7 bases not matched to a gene. This CDR3 spans 16 amino acids. The CDR3 loop is CASSLSGTSGDYEQYF. CDR3 in DNA: TGCGCCAGCAGCTTATCGGGGACTAGCGGAGACTACGAGCAGTACTTC.

The chain has TRBV6-2 or TRBV6-3 and TRBJ2-7; 15 bases align to TRBD2. CDR3 size: 19 residues. Germline V gene sequence: CDR1 MNHEY, CDR2 SVGEGT. J gave up 3 bases and V 2 bases, and 11 bases lay outside the gene matches. CDR3: CASSYPPGLAGGLNYEQYF. CDR3 DNA sequence: TGTGCCAGCAGTTACCCACCGGGACTAGCGGGAGGCCTAAACTACGAGCAGTACTTC.

The rearrangement uses TRBV24-1 and TRBJ1-2; 7 bases match TRBD1. The CDR3 extends over 14 amino acids. After removal of 5 bases from V and 4 bases from J, the junction contained 6 bases not matched to a gene. Germline CDR1 reads KGHDR; CDR2 reads SFDVKD. CDR3 sequence (DNA): TGTGCCACCAGTGCCCGACAGGGCTCCTATGGCTACACCTTC. It is translated as CATSARQGSYGYTF.

This clone was seen a single time. V gene TRBV9 combines with J gene TRBJ1-6, with D possibly being TRBD1 (5 bases). The germline V gene has CDR1 SGDLS and CDR2 YYNGEE. The CDR3 sequence is 14 residues long. The V gene lost 4 bases and the J gene lost 7 bases, with 12 bases spanning the gap. CDR3 in amino acids: CASSPREGNSPLHF. CDR3 DNA: TGTGCCAGCAGCCCGAGGGAGGGGAATTCACCCCTCCACTTT.

The V and J genes are TRBV30 and TRBJ2-5, with D possibly TRBD1 on 5 matching bases. Trimming shortened V by 4 bases and J by 4 bases, and 13 bases separated the two germline ends. The germline gives CDR1 GTSNPN, CDR2 SVGIG (reference sequence). This CDR3 region has 13 residues. The CDR3, as DNA: TGTGCCTGGATGAAGGGGTCCATAGAGACCCAGTACTTC. This translates into CAWMKGSIETQYF.

The CDR3 spells CAWSGGAGRVRTEAFF. The CDR3 DNA reads as TGTGCCTGGAGCGGTGGGGCCGGCAGGGTGAGGACTGAAGCTTTCTTT. V and J are TRBV30 and TRBJ1-1; perhaps TRBD1 as D (5 bases). Germline V gene lookup returns CDR1 GTSNPN and CDR2 SVGIG (reference sequence). Trimming took off 3 bases at V and 5 bases at J, with 22 bases between the two ends. The CDR3 consists of 16 residues.